This TCR beta chain comes out of a study of CD8 T cells in ankylosing spondylitis (dated by TCRdb to about 2017). With regard to the full study: The study set out to find disease-linked TCR variants by profiling T cell receptor beta repertoires in ankylosing spondylitis patients and healthy donors. The whole study cohort included under 140 healthy donors and 20 to 25 ankylosing spondylitis patients. Peripheral blood samples were taken, and synovial fluid was additionally collected from ankylosing spondylitis patients.

What the work shows at the level of the full study, not this receptor alone: Blood from ankylosing spondylitis patients appeared to be characterized by a TCR beta motif composed of about eight highly homologous amino acid variants. Some TCR beta motif variants had previously been reported in synovial fluid and blood of reactive arthritis patients, which suggested common disease-initiation mechanisms. The disease-linked clones were reported to be significantly enriched in matched synovial fluid samples from ankylosing spondylitis patients. The disease-linked clones had a CD8+ phenotype and were found at relatively low frequencies in peripheral blood.

The sequencer listed for this sample is Illumina HiSeq 2500. Quantitative 5'-RACE with molecular barcodes was used to prepare TCR beta libraries. In the source study's methods: A new computational method based on a probabilistic model of VDJ rearrangement was used to identify disease-linked TCR variants. TCRdb trimmed the raw reads at Q25, called clones with MiXCR and kept productive beta chains. Entries that share a CDR3 protein sequence are merged under the most common genes and DNA. The V and J calls were determined by TCRdb, not by the authors. The sample yields some 130,000 distinct CDR3 sequences; about 7% were counted once. The top ten clones comprise around 11% of the sample. This clonotype appeared many times. There is no known antigen for this receptor. No base quality information exists; no much larger clone differs at one position. The specimen sequenced was blood, either unsorted or a sorted T cell fraction (not recorded which). This TCR was recovered from a female donor with ankylosing spondylitis or in good health (not recorded which).

The nucleotides read TGTGCCAGTAGTCCTGGGAGCGTACAGAATTCACCCCTCCACTTT. This codes for CASSPGSVQNSPLHF. The chain uses TRBV19 and TRBJ1-6, with no confident D gene call. The CDR3 has 15 amino acids, counting the end cysteine and phenylalanine. The DNA shown is the 45-base CDR3, in frame from base 1. The germline V gene (reference sequence) gives CDR1 as LNHDA and CDR2 as SQIVND. V and J are truncated by 5 bases and 7 bases respectively, leaving an intervening sequence of 15 bases.